These T cell receptor beta chains were read from a single sample in a study of a mutant IDH1 vaccine in newly diagnosed glioma. The antigens these receptors bind are not known. Sequencing was performed with immunoSEQ multiplex PCR; in TCRdb, only in-frame clones are kept and a portion is missing. This table has fewer than 40,000 clones, about 80% appearing once. The material sequenced was PBMCs, taken from a glioma patient whose treatment included an IDH1 peptide vaccine. These receptors came from a young man with glioma. CDR3s include the opening cysteine and the closing phenylalanine or tryptophan. Each record gives: clone size, J gene, D gene, V gene, CDR3 DNA, CDR3 protein. A D gene is named only where the DNA matches it firmly. Where a row states a size, it is once, few, many or the class of an expanded clone; other rows omit it.

NA TRBJ2-1 TRBD2 TRBV5-4 TGTGCCAGCAGTTCGGGACTAGGGAATGAGCAGTTCTTC CASSSGLGNEQFF
few TRBJ2-7 NA TRBV7-2 TGTGCCAGCAGCTACGTCTCACAGGGCGGCTACGAGCAGTACTTC CASSYVSQGGYEQYF
NA TRBJ2-7 TRBD1 TRBV4-1 TGCGCCAGCAGCCTCATGGGACAGGGGAACGAGCAGTACTTC CASSLMGQGNEQYF
NA TRBJ2-7 TRBD1 TRBV7-9 TGTGCCAGCAGCTTATACGAGGGACAGGGAGGATTAGACGAGCAGTACTTC CASSLYEGQGGLDEQYF
NA TRBJ2-2 NA TRBV6-6 TGTGCCAGCAGTTACTCGGTGGGAGGTAGCGCCGGGGAGCTGTTTTTT CASSYSVGGSAGELFF
few TRBJ1-5 NA TRBV2 TGTGCCAGCAGTGAAGAAACCTATAGCAATCAGCCCCAGCATTTT CASSEETYSNQPQHF
once TRBJ2-2 NA TRBV5-1 TGCGCCAGCAGCCCGGACGGGAACACCGGGGAGCTGTTTTTT CASSPDGNTGELFF
few TRBJ1-1 TRBD1 TRBV5-5 TGTGCCAGCAGCCTCGACAGGGGGTCTGGGTTGAACACTGAAGCTTTCTTT CASSLDRGSGLNTEAFF
NA TRBJ2-5 NA TRBV7-9 TGTGCCAGCAGCTTAGGATCGGGGGCCGAGACCCAGTACTTC CASSLGSGAETQYF
medium-sized TRBJ1-1 TRBD1 TRBV30 TGTGCCTGGAGACCCGGAACAGGGGACACTGAAGCTTTCTTT CAWRPGTGDTEAFF
NA TRBJ2-1 NA TRBV6-5 TGTGCCAGCAGTTCGGGGGAGGAGCAGTTCTTC CASSSGEEQFF
NA TRBJ2-7 NA TRBV21-1 TGTGCCAGCAGCCCCCGCGACTTAGCGGGATGGTACGAGCAGTACTTC CASSPRDLAGWYEQYF
NA TRBJ1-5 NA TRBV6-1 TGTGCCAGCAGGCAGCCGGCGCCTAGCAATCAGCCCCAGCATTTT CASRQPAPSNQPQHF
NA TRBJ2-7 NA TRBV10-3 TGTGCCATCAGAAGTACGGGGGAGCAGTACTTC CAIRSTGEQYF
NA TRBJ2-7 TRBD2 TRBV5-1 TGCGCCAGCAGCCCACTAGCGGGAGACTACGAGCAGTACTTC CASSPLAGDYEQYF
NA TRBJ1-6 TRBD1 TRBV6-6 TGTGCCAGCACAGAGCAGGGGGATAATTCACCCCTCCACTTT CASTEQGDNSPLHF
NA TRBJ2-1 NA TRBV20-1 TGCAGCGCACCACGTCGGGATGAGCAGTTCTTC CSAPRRDEQFF
NA TRBJ1-5 NA TRBV6-6 TGTGCCAGCAGTTATAACGAGGACACGGACAATCAGCCCCAGCATTTT CASSYNEDTDNQPQHF
NA TRBJ2-3 TRBD1 TRBV5-4 TGTGCCAGCAGCTTGGAGACAGGGTTAGATACGCAGTATTTT CASSLETGLDTQYF
few TRBJ1-1 NA TRBV2 TGTGCCAGCACCTCTTCGGGAGAGAACACTGAAGCTTTCTTT CASTSSGENTEAFF
NA TRBJ1-2 TRBD1 TRBV6-5 TGTGCCAGCAGTTACTCAGGGGGCCACTATGGCTACACCTTC CASSYSGGHYGYTF
NA TRBJ2-4 NA TRBV6-6 TGTGCCAGCAGTTACGGGGCGGGCGGGGCCAAAAACATTCAGTACTTC CASSYGAGGAKNIQYF
NA TRBJ2-5 NA TRBV21-1 TGTGCCAGCACAGCGGAAGAGACCCAGTACTTC CASTAEETQYF
NA TRBJ1-5 NA TRBV28 TGTGCCAGCAGCAAGGGACGGAATAGCAATCAGCCCCAGCATTTT CASSKGRNSNQPQHF
NA TRBJ1-1 NA TRBV21-1 TGTGCCAGCAGCAAAGTGGCAGGGAACATGAACACTGAAGCTTTCTTT CASSKVAGNMNTEAFF
NA TRBJ2-2 TRBD1 TRBV7-9 TGTGCCAGCAGCCCGGACAGGGTTGGAACCGGGGAGCTGTTTTTT CASSPDRVGTGELFF
NA TRBJ2-7 TRBD2 TRBV7-9 TGTGCCAGCAGCTGGAGCGGGGAAAAGGTCTACGAGCAGTACTTC CASSWSGEKVYEQYF
NA TRBJ2-2 NA TRBV4-1 TGCGCCAGCAGCCAAAGACTCACCGGGGAGCTGTTTTTT CASSQRLTGELFF
NA TRBJ2-2 NA TRBV30 TGTGCCTGGAGTGACTTCCTCGGGACTGCGAACACCGGGGAGCTGTTTTTT CAWSDFLGTANTGELFF
NA TRBJ2-3 TRBD1 TRBV6-5 TGTGCCACCCACCTACGGGACAGAGGTACAGATACGCAGTATTTT CATHLRDRGTDTQYF
NA TRBJ2-3 NA TRBV5-4 TGTGCCAGCAGCTTGGGAGCTAGCACAGATACGCAGTATTTT CASSLGASTDTQYF
NA TRBJ2-3 NA TRBV2 TGTGCCAGCAGTGAGGGCGGACCTGACACAGATACGCAGTATTTT CASSEGGPDTDTQYF
NA TRBJ2-3 NA TRBV6-5 TGTGCCAGCAGACTGACGGTTTTCACAGATACGCAGTATTTT CASRLTVFTDTQYF
NA TRBJ1-1 NA TRBV19 TGTGCCAGTACCCCTCGGGGGCCGGGAACTGAAGCTTTCTTT CASTPRGPGTEAFF
NA TRBJ2-7 NA TRBV5-4 TGTGCCAGCAGCGTAGACGGGACAACAGTGGGCGAGCAGTACTTC CASSVDGTTVGEQYF
NA TRBJ1-1 NA TRBV6-5 TGTGCCAGCAGCCCCGGGGATGCTAGGATTGAAGCTTTCTTT CASSPGDARIEAFF
NA TRBJ2-6 NA TRBV4-3 TGCGCCAGCAGCCAAGGGGGGCACTCTGGGGCCAACGTCCTGACTTTC CASSQGGHSGANVLTF
NA TRBJ2-6 TRBD1 TRBV19 TGTGCCAGTAGCCCCGGGACAGGGACAAACGTCCTGACTTTC CASSPGTGTNVLTF
NA TRBJ2-1 NA TRBV14 TGTGCCAGCAGCCAACAGGGGGGGTTGCGGGAGCAGTTCTTC CASSQQGGLREQFF
NA TRBJ1-5 NA TRBV7-9 TGTGCCAGCAGCAGTGCGCGAGGTGGAGGTTCCTATAGCAATCAGCCCCAGCATTTT CASSSARGGGSYSNQPQHF
few TRBJ2-1 NA TRBV6-4 TGTGCCAGCAGGGAAGGACAGCGGCCCTACAATGAGCAGTTCTTC CASREGQRPYNEQFF
NA TRBJ1-1 NA TRBV28 TGTGCCAGCAGTCTACGGAACACTGAAGCTTTCTTT CASSLRNTEAFF
once TRBJ2-3 NA TRBV7-9 TGTGCCAGCAGCTTATATGGGAGGCCAAGCACAGATACGCAGTATTTT CASSLYGRPSTDTQYF
few TRBJ2-2 NA TRBV27 TGTGCCAGCAGTCCCAGTGGAACCGGGGAGCTGTTTTTT CASSPSGTGELFF
NA TRBJ2-5 NA TRBV2 TGTGCCAGCACCCCGGAGGTGGTCCAAGAGACCCAGTACTTC CASTPEVVQETQYF